This is a list of T cell receptor beta chains from one sample in a study of T-cell reconstitution after alpha-beta-depleted transplantation in children. MiXCR, applied by TCRdb to the PCR reads, yields one record per CDR3 protein. The sample lists 300,000 to 350,000 distinct CDR3 sequences, roughly 17% occurring once. Sequenced material: PBMCs, mostly from graft donor cells, taken 360 days after TCRalphabeta/CD19-depleted stem cell transplant. Every receptor here comes from a male patient between 2 and 15 years old who had a stem cell transplant for acute lymphoblastic leukemia, so the T cells may come from the graft donor. Both conserved end residues are part of each CDR3. D genes are given only for firm matches. Size is omitted from some rows. Given values are once, few, many or a class for expanded clones.

CDR3 length,clone size,J gene,V gene,D gene,CDR3 protein,CDR3 DNA
16,few,TRBJ2-3,TRBV6-4,.,CASSDSITQGTDTQYF,TGTGCCAGCAGTGACTCAATCACACAGGGTACAGATACGCAGTATTTT
16,.,TRBJ2-1,TRBV4-1,.,CASSQDATPTYNEQFF,TGCGCCAGCAGCCAAGATGCGACTCCCACATACAATGAGCAGTTCTTC
15,.,TRBJ2-2,TRBV12-3/TRBV12-4,.,CASRFGPANTGELFF,TGTGCCAGCAGATTCGGGCCTGCGAACACCGGGGAGCTGTTTTTT
16,.,TRBJ2-5,TRBV29-1,.,CSVEVGIGLTGETQYF,TGCAGCGTTGAAGTTGGAATAGGACTAACGGGGGAGACCCAGTACTTC
16,few,TRBJ2-3,TRBV12-3/TRBV12-4,TRBD1,CASSRKWTGGTDTQYF,TGTGCCAGCAGCCGAAAGTGGACAGGGGGGACAGATACGCAGTATTTT
10,.,TRBJ2-1,TRBV30,.,CAWKTNEQFF,TGTGCCTGGAAAACCAATGAGCAGTTCTTC
19,.,TRBJ2-7,TRBV27,TRBD2,CASSWAGPSTSGSAYEQYF,TGTGCCAGCAGTTGGGCAGGACCCTCTACTAGCGGGAGCGCTTACGAGCAGTACTTC
13,few,TRBJ2-7,TRBV20-1,TRBD1,CSGRTGVEDEQYF,TGCAGTGGAAGAACAGGGGTCGAAGACGAGCAGTACTTC
15,.,TRBJ2-7,TRBV5-1,.,CASSRIPGVGYEQYF,TGCGCCAGCAGCCGAATTCCAGGGGTCGGGTACGAGCAGTACTTC
14,.,TRBJ2-1,TRBV20-1,TRBD1,CSARETGAWNEQFF,TGCAGTGCTAGAGAGACAGGGGCTTGGAATGAGCAGTTCTTC
14,.,TRBJ2-2,TRBV30,.,CAWSVRVLTGELFF,TGTGCCTGGAGTGTAAGGGTACTCACCGGGGAGCTGTTTTTT
15,.,TRBJ2-5,TRBV30,TRBD1,CAWSSGQGARETQYF,TGTGCCTGGAGTTCAGGACAGGGGGCGAGAGAGACCCAGTACTTC
13,.,TRBJ1-1,TRBV29-1,.,CSAVGGGGTEAFF,TGCAGCGCTGTTGGGGGAGGGGGCACTGAAGCTTTCTTT
13,.,TRBJ2-2,TRBV11-3,.,CASSLAVFGELFF,TGTGCCAGCAGCTTAGCTGTCTTCGGGGAGCTGTTTTTT
18,.,TRBJ2-7,TRBV28,TRBD1,CASSFWSLDRGPSYERYF,TGTGCCAGCAGTTTTTGGTCCTTGGACAGGGGGCCGTCCTACGAGCGGTACTTC
13,few,TRBJ2-7,TRBV10-3,.,CAIGQGLPYEQYF,TGTGCCATCGGTCAGGGGTTACCCTACGAGCAGTACTTC
14,many,TRBJ2-5,TRBV12-3/TRBV12-4,.,CASSFHGFQETQYF,TGTGCCAGCAGTTTTCACGGTTTCCAAGAGACCCAGTACTTC
16,.,TRBJ2-7,TRBV4-1,TRBD2,CASSQDSLASGYEQYF,TGCGCCAGCAGCCAAGATTCCCTGGCTAGCGGCTACGAGCAGTACTTC
15,many,TRBJ1-1,TRBV7-8,.,CASSLMKGIPTEAFF,TGTGCCAGCAGCTTAATGAAGGGGATCCCCACTGAAGCTTTCTTT
16,few,TRBJ2-5,TRBV29-1,.,CSVDGQPDVTQETQYF,TGCAGCGTTGATGGCCAACCTGACGTAACACAAGAGACCCAGTACTTC
15,.,TRBJ1-2,TRBV27,.,CASRRGTAINYGYTF,TGTGCCAGCAGGAGAGGAACTGCAATTAACTATGGCTACACCTTC
18,few,TRBJ2-2,TRBV4-3,.,CASSQVRSRAIYTGELFF,TGCGCCAGCAGCCAAGTGAGAAGTCGGGCAATTTACACCGGGGAGCTGTTTTTT
15,.,TRBJ2-7,TRBV11-2,.,CASSLDLGRYYEQYF,TGTGCCAGCAGCTTGGATTTGGGACGATACTACGAGCAGTACTTC
16,.,TRBJ2-1,TRBV20-1,TRBD1,CSATPGQGGSYNEQFF,TGCAGTGCGACACCGGGACAGGGTGGATCCTACAATGAGCAGTTCTTC
17,.,TRBJ2-7,TRBV12-3/TRBV12-4,.,CASSSLTGRESRYEQYF,TGTGCCAGCAGTTCCTTGACAGGTCGGGAATCGAGGTACGAGCAGTACTTC
14,.,TRBJ2-7,TRBV20-1,TRBD1,CSAKDRGPSYEQYF,TGCAGTGCCAAAGACAGGGGGCCCTCCTACGAGCAGTACTTC
16,.,TRBJ2-5,TRBV4-3,.,CASSQDFDHFQETQYF,TGCGCCAGCAGCCAAGATTTCGATCACTTCCAAGAGACCCAGTACTTC
16,.,TRBJ2-7,TRBV10-2,TRBD1,CASSGRSMDRGYEQYF,TGCGCCAGCAGCGGACGATCGATGGACAGGGGCTACGAGCAGTACTTC
16,few,TRBJ2-1,TRBV5-1,TRBD2,CASSLAGPRGSNEQFF,TGCGCCAGCAGCCTAGCGGGGCCCCGAGGGTCCAATGAGCAGTTCTTC
14,.,TRBJ1-4,TRBV20-1,.,CSARETHPNEKLFF,TGCAGTGCTAGAGAAACCCACCCGAATGAAAAACTGTTTTTT
14,.,TRBJ2-4,TRBV4-2,.,CASSQGTSANIQYF,TGTGCCAGCAGCCAAGGCACCTCAGCAAACATTCAGTACTTC
17,.,TRBJ2-7,TRBV6-1,.,CASSPQPGQTFSYEQYF,TGTGCCAGCAGTCCCCAGCCTGGACAGACTTTCTCCTACGAGCAGTACTTC
15,few,TRBJ1-2,TRBV6-1,.,CASSELEPSGYGYTF,TGTGCCAGCAGTGAGTTAGAGCCTTCGGGCTATGGCTACACCTTC
15,once,TRBJ2-7,TRBV5-5,.,CASSLGGTPTYEQYF,TGTGCCAGCAGCTTGGGGGGGACACCCACCTACGAGCAGTACTTC
13,few,TRBJ1-2,TRBV10-3,.,CAISVEVNYGYTF,TGTGCCATCAGTGTCGAGGTTAACTATGGCTACACCTTC
16,.,TRBJ2-7,TRBV28,.,CASSLNSGPGSSEQYF,TGTGCCAGCAGTTTAAATTCAGGCCCGGGCTCTAGCGAGCAGTACTTC
15,many,TRBJ2-1,TRBV9,TRBD1,CASSVEGTGPDEQFF,TGTGCCAGCAGCGTAGAAGGGACAGGGCCGGATGAGCAGTTCTTC
12,few,TRBJ2-5,TRBV28,.,CASSSYRVSQYF,TGTGCCAGCAGCTCTTACAGGGTATCCCAGTACTTC
15,few,TRBJ2-1,TRBV12-3/TRBV12-4,TRBD2,CASSFTSGRYNEQFF,TGTGCCAGCAGTTTTACTAGCGGGAGATACAATGAGCAGTTCTTC
15,few,TRBJ2-1,TRBV5-1,TRBD2,CASSFLAGNHNEQFF,TGCGCCAGCAGCTTTCTAGCGGGAAACCACAATGAGCAGTTCTTC
11,.,TRBJ1-2,TRBV20-1,.,CSARDLYGYTF,TGCAGTGCTAGGGATCTCTATGGCTACACCTTC
15,many,TRBJ2-1,TRBV5-4,TRBD2,CASSLEAGGYNEQFF,TGTGCCAGCAGCTTGGAAGCGGGAGGCTACAATGAGCAGTTCTTC
11,few,TRBJ2-1,TRBV12-3/TRBV12-4,.,CASSFRNEQFF,TGTGCCAGCAGTTTTCGCAATGAGCAGTTCTTC
16,.,TRBJ2-1,TRBV4-2,.,CASSLGPFNSYNEQFF,TGTGCCAGCAGCCTCGGCCCCTTCAACTCTTACAATGAGCAGTTCTTC
12,few,TRBJ2-7,TRBV29-1,.,CSVHPGGNEQYF,TGCAGCGTTCATCCAGGCGGGAACGAGCAGTACTTC
14,few,TRBJ2-2,TRBV20-1,.,CSAIHRENTGELFF,TGCAGTGCTATCCACAGGGAGAACACCGGGGAGCTGTTTTTT
14,.,TRBJ2-2,TRBV20-1,.,CSVPISGGAGELFF,TGCAGTGTTCCAATCAGCGGAGGGGCCGGGGAGCTGTTTTTT
16,.,TRBJ2-1,TRBV6-5,.,CASSYPQESSYNEQFF,TGTGCCAGCAGTTACCCACAGGAGAGTAGTTACAATGAGCAGTTCTTC
14,.,TRBJ2-2,TRBV9,.,CASSRLANTGELFF,TGTGCCAGCTCCCGACTAGCGAACACCGGGGAGCTGTTTTTT
17,once,TRBJ2-1,TRBV7-2,.,CASSPAKGVSSYNEQFF,TGTGCCAGCAGCCCCGCAAAAGGCGTTAGCTCCTACAATGAGCAGTTCTTC
13,many,TRBJ2-7,TRBV28,.,CASSLDNPYEQYF,TGTGCCAGCAGCTTAGACAACCCCTACGAGCAGTACTTC
16,few,TRBJ2-7,TRBV20-1,TRBD2,CSARPATSGRAHEQYF,TGCAGTGCTAGGCCGGCAACTAGCGGGAGGGCCCACGAGCAGTACTTC